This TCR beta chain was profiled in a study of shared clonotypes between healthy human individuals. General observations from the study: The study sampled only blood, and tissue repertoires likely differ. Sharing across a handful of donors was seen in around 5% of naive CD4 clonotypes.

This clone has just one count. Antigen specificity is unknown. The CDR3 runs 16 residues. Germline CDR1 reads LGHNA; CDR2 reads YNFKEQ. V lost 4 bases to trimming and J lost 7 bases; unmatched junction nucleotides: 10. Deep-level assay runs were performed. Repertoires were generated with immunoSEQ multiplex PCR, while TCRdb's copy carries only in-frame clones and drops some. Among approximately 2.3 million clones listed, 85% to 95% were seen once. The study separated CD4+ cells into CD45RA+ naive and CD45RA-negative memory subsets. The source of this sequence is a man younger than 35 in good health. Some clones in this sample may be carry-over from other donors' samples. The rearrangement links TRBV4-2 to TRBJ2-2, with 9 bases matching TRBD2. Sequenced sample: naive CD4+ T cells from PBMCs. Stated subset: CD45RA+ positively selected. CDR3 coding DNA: TGTGCCAGCAGCCTCGGCACACCTAGCGGGGACGGGGAGCTGTTTTTT. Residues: CASSLGTPSGDGELFF.